These 6 T cell receptor beta chains originate from one sample sequenced in a study of blood T cells in healthy people across ages. Through a sample-barcoded 5' primer and a J-beta primer mix, a second PCR was run for 7 to 11 cycles. From the 5' RACE reads, TCRdb called clonotypes with MiXCR, one entry per CDR3 protein. The repertoire has over a million distinct CDR3 sequences, over 35% of them found once; the top ten carry approximately 17%. Material: blood. The receptors were gathered from a woman aged 55-69 years in good health.

This clonotype was detected only a few times. V usage is TRBV9 and J usage is TRBJ2-3; 7 bases are a match to TRBD2. V dropped 3 bases and J dropped 0; count of bases not matched to a gene: 4. Germline V gene data show CDR1 as SGDLS and CDR2 as YYNGEE. CDR3 size: 15 residues. CDR3 sequence reads: CASSALAASTDTQYF. As DNA, the CDR3 is TGTGCCAGCAGCGCGCTAGCGGCTAGCACAGATACGCAGTATTTT.

Written as DNA, the CDR3 is TGCAGTGCTACTCCCAGGGGCCAAGAGACCCAGTACTTC. Amino acids: CSATPRGQETQYF. The chain joins TRBV20-1 to TRBJ2-5; TRBD1 is a possible D gene (6 bases). The germline gives CDR1 DFQATT, CDR2 SNEGSKA (reference sequence). This CDR3 has 13 amino acids. V dropped 4 bases and J dropped 1 base, with 10 bases sitting between them.

The genes are TRBV13 and TRBJ1-2; D gene uncertain. This CDR3 contains 15 residues. The V gene lost 2 bases and the J gene lost 2 bases, with 12 bases spanning the gap. Looked up from germline, CDR1 is PRHDT and CDR2 is FYEKMQ (reference sequence). The CDR3 nucleotides are TGTGCCAGCAGCTTATTGGTGGGTTTAAACTATGGCTACACCTTC. Amino acid sequence: CASSLLVGLNYGYTF. Full variable domain (missing parts from reference TRBV13 and TRBJ1-2): AAGVIQSPRHLIKEKRETATLKCYPIPRHDTVYWYQQGPGQDPQFLISFYEKMQSDKGSIPDRFSAQQFSDYHSELNMSSLELGDSALYFCASSLLVGLNYGYTFGSGTRLTVV.

V gene TRBV20-1 combines with J gene TRBJ2-1; 7 positions agree with TRBD2. V was clipped by 3 bases and J by 5 bases; unmatched bases: 4. Germline V gene data show CDR1 as DFQATT and CDR2 as SNEGSKA (reference sequence). This CDR3 spans 13 amino acids. This CDR3 reads CSARAGVNNEQFF. In DNA, the CDR3 is TGCAGTGCTAGGGCGGGAGTCAACAATGAGCAGTTCTTC.

The chain combines TRBV20-1 with TRBJ1-2; no firm D call. Germline assignment: CDR1 DFQATT and CDR2 SNEGSKA (reference sequence). V shed 3 bases and J shed 1 base, with 9 bases lying between them. The CDR3 sequence is 13 residues long. In DNA, the CDR3 is TGCAGTGCTAGTTCTGGGAATAACTATGGCTACACCTTC. This codes for CSASSGNNYGYTF.

The chain joins TRBV12-3 or TRBV12-4 to TRBJ2-4, with D possibly TRBD1 on 5 matching bases. The CDR3 runs to 13 residues. The V end lost 8 bases, the J end lost 0 bases, and 8 bases lay between the germline ends. The CDR3 spells CASRRGAKNIQYF. The CDR3 DNA is TGTGCCAGCCGAAGGGGAGCCAAAAACATTCAGTACTTC.